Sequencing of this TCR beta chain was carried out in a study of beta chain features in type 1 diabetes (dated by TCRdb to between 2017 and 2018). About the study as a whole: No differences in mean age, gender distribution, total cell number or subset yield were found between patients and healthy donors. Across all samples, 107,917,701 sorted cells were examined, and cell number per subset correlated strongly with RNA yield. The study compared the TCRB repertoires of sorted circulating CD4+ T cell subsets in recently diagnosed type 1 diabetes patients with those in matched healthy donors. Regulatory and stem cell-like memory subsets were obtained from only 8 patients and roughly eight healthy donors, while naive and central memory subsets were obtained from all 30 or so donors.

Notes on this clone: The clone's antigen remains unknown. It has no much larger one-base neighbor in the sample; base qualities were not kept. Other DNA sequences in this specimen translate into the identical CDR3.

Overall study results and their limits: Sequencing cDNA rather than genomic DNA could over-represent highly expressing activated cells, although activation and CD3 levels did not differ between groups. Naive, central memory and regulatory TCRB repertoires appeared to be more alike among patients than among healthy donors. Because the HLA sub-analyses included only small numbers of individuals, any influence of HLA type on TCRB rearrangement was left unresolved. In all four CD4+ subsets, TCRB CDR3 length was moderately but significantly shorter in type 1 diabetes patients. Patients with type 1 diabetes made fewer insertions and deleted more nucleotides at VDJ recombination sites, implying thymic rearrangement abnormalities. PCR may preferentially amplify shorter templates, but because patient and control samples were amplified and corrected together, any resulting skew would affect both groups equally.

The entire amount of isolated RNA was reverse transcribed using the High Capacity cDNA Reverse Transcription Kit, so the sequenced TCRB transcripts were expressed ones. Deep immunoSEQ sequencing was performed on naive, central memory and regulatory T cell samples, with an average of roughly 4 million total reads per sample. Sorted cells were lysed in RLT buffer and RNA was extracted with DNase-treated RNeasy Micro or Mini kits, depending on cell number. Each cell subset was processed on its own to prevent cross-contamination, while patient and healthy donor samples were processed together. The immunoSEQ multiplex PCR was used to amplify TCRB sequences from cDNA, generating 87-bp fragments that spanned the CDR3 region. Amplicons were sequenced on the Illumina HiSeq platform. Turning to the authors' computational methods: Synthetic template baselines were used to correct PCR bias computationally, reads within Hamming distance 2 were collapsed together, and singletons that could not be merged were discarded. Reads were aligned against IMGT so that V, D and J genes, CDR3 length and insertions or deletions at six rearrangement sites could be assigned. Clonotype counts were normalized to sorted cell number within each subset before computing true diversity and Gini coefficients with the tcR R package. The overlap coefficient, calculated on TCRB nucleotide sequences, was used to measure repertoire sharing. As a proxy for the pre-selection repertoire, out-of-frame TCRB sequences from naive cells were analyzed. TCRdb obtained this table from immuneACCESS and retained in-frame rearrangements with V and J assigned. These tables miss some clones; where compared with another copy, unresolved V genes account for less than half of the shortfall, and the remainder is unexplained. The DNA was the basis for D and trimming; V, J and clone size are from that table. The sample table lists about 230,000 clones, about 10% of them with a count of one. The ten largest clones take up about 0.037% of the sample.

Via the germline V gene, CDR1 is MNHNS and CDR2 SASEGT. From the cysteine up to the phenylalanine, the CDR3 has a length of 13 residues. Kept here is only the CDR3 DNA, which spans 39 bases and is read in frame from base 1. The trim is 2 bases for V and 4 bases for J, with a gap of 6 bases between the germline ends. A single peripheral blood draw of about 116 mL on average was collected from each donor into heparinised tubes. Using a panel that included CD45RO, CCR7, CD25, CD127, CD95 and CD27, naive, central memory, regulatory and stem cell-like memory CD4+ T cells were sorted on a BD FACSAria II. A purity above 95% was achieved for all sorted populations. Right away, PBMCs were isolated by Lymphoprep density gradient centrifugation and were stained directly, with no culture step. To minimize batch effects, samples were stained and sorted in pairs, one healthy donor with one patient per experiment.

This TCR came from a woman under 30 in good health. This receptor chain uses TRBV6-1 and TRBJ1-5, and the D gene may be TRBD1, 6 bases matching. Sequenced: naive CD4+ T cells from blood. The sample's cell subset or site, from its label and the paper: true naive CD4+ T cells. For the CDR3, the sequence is CASSERGNQPQHF. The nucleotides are TGTGCCAGCAGTGAAAGGGGGAATCAGCCCCAGCATTTT.